This TCR beta chain was captured by sequencing in a study of control samples from healthy donors and cancer patients (dated by TCRdb to 2018 to 2020). Comments on this clone: Its antigen target is currently unknown. No qualities accompany the bases; no much larger clone lies one base away.

Libraries were constructed by the immunoSEQ multiplex PCR assay. In its TCRdb copy, this immuneACCESS table keeps in-frame sequences only and misses some clones. Where compared with another copy, unresolved V genes explain less than half of these, and the others have no known cause. This sample has 200,000 to 250,000 clones in its table, and 90% to 95% of those were observed once. Approximately 1.4% of the sample is held by the ten biggest clonotypes. The CDR3, cysteine through phenylalanine, is 15 amino acids long. Solely the CDR3 DNA is kept, with 45 bases framed from the first base. CDR1 LNHDA and CDR2 SQIVND are derived from the germline V gene (reference sequence). V drops 5 bases and J drops 4 bases, leaving 17 bases in between.

Recombination connected TRBV19 to TRBJ1-2, with TRBD1 perhaps the D gene, on 6 matching bases. Material for sequencing was blood. This clonotype was sampled from a man aged 50 to 60 in good health. The nucleotide sequence reads as follows: TGTGCCAGTAGTCCTGGACAGCTTAGGGGCTATGGCTACACCTTC. The translation is CASSPGQLRGYGYTF.